Presented here are 8 T cell receptor beta chains from one specimen sequenced in a study of cytomegalovirus exposure and HLA in healthy donors. Clones were sequenced by immunoSEQ multiplex PCR, and TCRdb holds only the in-frame ones, with some missing. There are 300,000 or so clones in the sample; around 90% occur only once, and around 0.96% lies in the top ten. Sequenced input: PBMCs. The receptors derive from a man aged 25 to 45 in good health and CMV-seronegative.

This clone was found once. The chain employs TRBV18 and TRBJ1-3; D is uncertain. The V gene's germline CDR1 is KGHSH and CDR2 LQKENI. V was shortened by 4 bases and J by 8 bases, with 24 bases between the two germline ends. The CDR3 length is 17 residues. The CDR3: CASSRSPFGGNVHTIYF. The DNA for the CDR3 is TGTGCCAGCTCACGATCTCCCTTCGGAGGGAATGTTCACACCATATATTTT. The variable domain in full, completed from reference TRBV18 and TRBJ1-3, reads NAGVMQNPRHLVRRRGQEARLRCSPMKGHSHVYWYRQLPEEGLKFMVYLQKENIIDESGMPKERFSAEFPKEGPSILRIQQVVRGDSAAYFCASSRSPFGGNVHTIYFGEGSWLTVV.

The rearrangement uses TRBV11-2 and TRBJ1-3; TRBD1 matches 8 bases. There are 15 residues in the CDR3. V lost 3 bases and J lost 4; bases outside the gene matches: 5. The germline CDR1 and CDR2 sequences are SGHAT and FQNNGV. The CDR3 DNA sequence: TGTGCCAGCAGCTTGACAGGGGCTGCAGGAAACACCATATATTTT. Translation: CASSLTGAAGNTIYF.

This rearrangement joins TRBV29-1 to TRBJ2-3, with a weak D call TRBD1 (6 bases). CDR1 is SQVTM, CDR2 ANQGSEA, per germline. V was cut by 4 bases and J by 1 base, with 21 bases left in between. CDR3 length: 17 amino acids. CDR3 sequence: CSVAGSGTTTRTDTQYF. The CDR3 region has the DNA TGCAGCGTTGCGGGGAGTGGGACAACAACCCGCACAGATACGCAGTATTTT.

CDR3 nucleotides: TGTGCCTGGAGGCACATGAACACTGAAGCTTTCTTT. It specifies CAWRHMNTEAFF. The J gene is TRBJ1-1, the V gene TRBV30, with no clear D. There are 12 residues in the CDR3. Germline values: CDR1 GTSNPN, CDR2 SVGIG (reference sequence). Trimming removed 3 bases at V and 0 bases at J, with 5 bases between. Drawing the rest from reference TRBV30 and TRBJ1-1, the complete variable domain is SQTIHQWPATLVQPVGSPLSLECTVEGTSNPNLYWYRQAAGRGLQLLFYSVGIGQISSEVPQNLSASRPQDRQFILSSKKLLLSDSGFYLCAWRHMNTEAFFGQGTRLTVV.

The chain recombines TRBV4-3 with TRBJ2-6; no definite D call. The CDR3 sequence is 19 residues long. Germline CDR1 and CDR2: LGHNA and YSLEER. V gave up 1 base and J gave up 0 bases, with 16 bases separating them. The CDR3 sequence is CASSQVNDFPSSGANVLTF. DNA of the CDR3: TGCGCCAGCAGCCAAGTTAACGACTTCCCTTCCTCTGGGGCCAACGTCCTGACTTTC.

V is TRBV7-9 and J is TRBJ2-1; D remains ambiguous. V was pared by 6 bases and J by 12 bases, with 18 bases between. The CDR3 runs to 13 residues. Germline CDR1 SEHNR, CDR2 FQNEAQ (reference sequence). The DNA for the CDR3 is TGTGCCAGCAGTCCTTCCCCGAGCTCCGGGCAGTTCTTC. This sequence encodes CASSPSPSSGQFF.

This sequence joins TRBV11-2 and TRBJ2-7; 10 positions match TRBD1. Germline CDR1 is SGHAT and CDR2 is FQNNGV. V lost 0 bases, J lost 2 bases, and 1 base stayed unmatched. The CDR3 length is 15 residues. CDR3 bases: TGTGCCAGCAGCTTAGAAGGGACAGGGGCCTACGAGCAGTACTTC. The encoded protein is CASSLEGTGAYEQYF.

This clone has only a few counts. The chain employs TRBV5-4 and TRBJ1-5, with 7 nucleotides matching TRBD1. The CDR3 has 15 amino acids. Germline loops: CDR1 SGHNT, CDR2 YYREEE (reference sequence). Trimming took 3 bases from V and 4 from J; bases not matched to a gene: 7. The CDR3 reads CASSSREQGNQPQHF. The CDR3 DNA reads TGTGCCAGCAGCTCACGTGAACAGGGGAATCAGCCCCAGCATTTT.